This T cell receptor beta chain stems from a study of post-analysis software for immune sequencing data (dated by TCRdb to 2014 to 2015). For the wider study: Disease courses on record covered relapsing-remitting, secondary progressive and progressive-relapsing multiple sclerosis, though some patients had no subtype annotation. The patient repertoires were set against ten to eleven previously published healthy control repertoires from donors whose ages ranged from roughly 6 to 25 years. A subset of samples was prepared in parallel using single-end sample barcoding, then pooled and co-amplified after Illumina adapter ligation.

The junction shows trimming of 5 bases on V and 7 bases on J, plus 16 bases between the germline ends. The CDR3 starts with the cysteine, ends with the phenylalanine, and has 15 residues. The retained sequence is limited to the CDR3, 45 bases, with the frame set at the first base. CDR1 and CDR2 (SGHRS, YFSETQ) derive from the germline V gene. On the study overall, not on this receptor specifically: The multiple sclerosis patient group was slightly younger than the control group. Roughly 5 TRBV segments, including TRBV5-6, TRBV5-1 and TRBV20-1, were significantly more frequent in patients than controls. Compared with controls, multiple sclerosis patients had significantly lower normalized Chao1 diversity, a finding suggesting substantial peripheral T-cell clonal expansion. Direct clustering with F measure revealed strong co-clustering of samples prepared in the same batch, which led to a batch-effect correction.

To demonstrate the VDJtools post-analysis software, the study profiled TCR beta repertoires from the peripheral blood of about 13 young patients with multiple sclerosis. Multiple sclerosis patients were children and adolescents aged roughly 6 to 16 years. Library generation was performed with PCR. TCRdb shows the sequencer as Illumina HiSeq 2500. To reduce PCR and sequencing biases, unique molecular identifiers were built into the TCR beta cDNA libraries. Roughly 500,000 cDNA molecules were obtained per 1 to 10 million input T cells, so each molecule approximated one T cell. Patient libraries were prepared and sequenced with the same protocol used for the earlier healthy control dataset. Within a given batch, samples were prepared together, multiplexed and sequenced on the same HiSeq lane. The paper's data handling went like this. Raw barcoded reads were processed with MIGEC, discarding single-read molecular identifier groups before consensus assembly and CDR3 extraction. VDJtools was used for post-analysis of the clonotype tables, and diversity was normalized by down-sampling every dataset to the size of the smallest sample. Repertoire overlap clustering matched CDR3 amino acid but not nucleotide sequences to correct batch-related cross-sample contamination. TCRdb itself trimmed the public reads at Q25 with fastp, ran MiXCR and retained productive beta chains. Duplicate CDR3 protein sequences are folded into a single record with the most common DNA and genes. None of the V and J calls come from the authors' own analysis; TCRdb made them. In this sample the table shows about 540,000 distinct CDR3 sequences, about a third of which occur a single time. Jointly, the top ten make up 4.5% to 7.5% of the sample.

This clonotype was seen a handful of times. Its recognized antigen is unknown. It has no much larger one-base neighbor in the sample; base qualities were not kept. This receptor was identified in a girl aged 2-17 years with multiple sclerosis. The sequence is built from TRBV5-1 and TRBJ1-6, with TRBD1 perhaps the D gene, on 6 matching bases. The sequencing sample was made of blood. The CDR3 has the sequence CASSYGGDMNSPLHF. The DNA is as follows: TGCGCCAGCAGTTACGGGGGGGACATGAATTCACCCCTCCACTTT.